Shown below are 11 T cell receptor beta chains from a single sample sequenced in a study of blood T cell repertoires in COVID-19. Only in-frame clones appear in the TCRdb table, and some are missing; sequencing was by immunoSEQ multiplex PCR. Counted here are roughly 80,000 clones, less than 90% occurring once; the ten biggest clones make up about 3.8%. Sequencing was performed on peripheral blood. Receptors were obtained from a man aged 50 to 60 with acute or convalescent COVID-19.

The chain couples TRBV12-3 or TRBV12-4 to TRBJ2-1; D is possibly TRBD1 (6 bases). Trimming took 3 bases from V and 6 from J, leaving 9 bases between them. The CDR3 has 13 amino acids. The CDR3 nucleotides read TGTGCCAGCAGTTTTGAAGGGGGCAATGAGCAGTTCTTC. Translating it yields CASSFEGGNEQFF.

The gene calls are TRBV29-1 and TRBJ2-3; tentatively, D is TRBD2 (5 bases). This CDR3 spans 10 amino acids. Germline values: CDR1 SQVTM, CDR2 ANQGSEA. The germline V and J ends were trimmed by 7 bases and 8 bases, with 10 bases remaining between them. The CDR3 DNA reads as TGCAGCGGTAATGAGGGTACGCAGTATTTT. It encodes CSGNEGTQYF.

This clone has more than one count but fewer than ten. V usage is TRBV11-2 and J usage is TRBJ2-7; D is unclear. The CDR3 is 14 amino acids. Germline V CDR1 and CDR2: SGHAT, FQNNGV. Trimming cost V 4 bases and J 9 bases, with 19 bases left between them. Here the CDR3 reads CASSSALGSVGQYF. The CDR3 DNA sequence: TGTGCCAGCAGCTCAGCCCTAGGTTCGGTCGGGCAGTACTTC.

V is TRBV7-3 and J is TRBJ2-3; 12 nucleotides agree with TRBD2. The junction had 6 bases not matched to a gene; V was cut back by 0 bases and J by 5 bases. The CDR3 sequence is 17 residues long. Germline V CDR1 and CDR2: SGHTA, FQGTGA. The CDR3 loop is CASSLTGLAGREDTQYF. For the CDR3, the DNA is TGTGCCAGCAGCTTAACCGGACTAGCGGGGCGTGAAGATACGCAGTATTTT.

The V gene is TRBV15, the J gene TRBJ2-7; D may be TRBD1 (6 bases). The CDR3 sequence is 15 residues long. Looked up from germline, CDR1 is LNHNV and CDR2 is YYDKDF (reference sequence). V shed 6 bases and J shed 2 bases, with 17 bases lying between them. The CDR3 spells CATRLGTNPTYEQYF. The CDR3 DNA reads as TGTGCCACCAGGCTTGGGACAAATCCTACCTACGAGCAGTACTTC.

This chain links TRBV28 with TRBJ2-5; D may be TRBD2 (5 bases). The CDR3 sequence is 15 residues long. CDR1 is MDHEN, CDR2 SYDVKM, per germline. The V gene lost 3 bases and the J gene lost 1 base, with 12 bases spanning the gap. CDR3 bases: TGTGCCAGCAGTTTGTTGGCGGGCGTCCAAGAGACCCAGTACTTC. Translating gives CASSLLAGVQETQYF.

In regard to this clone: A junction end diverges from the germline sequence, so it may reflect a read error. The V call is TRBV6-2 or TRBV6-3, the J call TRBJ1-2; the D gene is possibly TRBD1 (6 bases). From germline, CDR1 is MNHEY and CDR2 SVGEGT. This CDR3 has 17 residues. The chain's CDR3 is CASSRRINQGRDYGYTF. The CDR3 DNA sequence: TGTGCCAGCAGCCGGCGGATTAATCAGGGGAGAGACTACGGCTACACCTTC.

This clone showed up just once. V usage is TRBV3-1 (or the pseudogene TRBV3-2) and J usage is TRBJ1-5; D is ambiguous. This CDR3 has 12 residues. Germline V lookup: CDR1 LGHDT, CDR2 YNNKEL (reference sequence). Trimming stripped 0 bases from V and 6 bases from J, with 3 bases between. The CDR3 spells CASSQDRQPQHF. The CDR3 DNA reads TGTGCCAGCAGCCAAGATCGTCAGCCCCAGCATTTT.

The chain combines TRBV3-1 (or the pseudogene TRBV3-2) with TRBJ1-2, with 8 positions matching TRBD1. V lost 2 bases, J lost 4 bases, and 6 bases stayed unmatched. This CDR3 is 15 amino acids long. Per the germline V gene, CDR1 is LGHDT and CDR2 is YNNKEL (reference sequence). The CDR3 loop reads CASSQQPTGGYGYTF. CDR3 bases: TGTGCCAGCAGCCAACAACCTACAGGGGGCTATGGCTACACCTTC.

The CDR3 protein is CASSLTSETQYF. CDR3 coding DNA: TGTGCCAGCAGCTTAACATCAGAGACCCAGTACTTC. The V call is TRBV7-2, the J call TRBJ2-5; no reliable D call. The ends were cut back, 2 bases at V and 4 bases at J, with 5 bases in the middle. The germline CDR1 and CDR2 sequences are SGHTA and FQGNSA. The CDR3 is made up of 12 amino acids.

The chain combines TRBV11-2 with TRBJ2-3; 7 bases line up with TRBD1. The germline V gene encodes CDR1 SGHAT and CDR2 FQNNGV. Trimming took 1 base from V and 4 from J; bases not matched to a gene: 5. The CDR3 sequence is 15 residues long. Here the CDR3 DNA reads TGTGCCAGCAGCTTAGCGAACCAGGGGGCAGATACGCAGTATTTT. Translating it yields CASSLANQGADTQYF.